Described below is a single T cell receptor beta chain sequence and its context. As yet, its antigen is unknown. This entry comes from a study of cytomegalovirus exposure and HLA in healthy donors. The study, taken as a whole, reports: According to a later analysis, TCR clusters from the first cohort tended to co-occur in the 120 or so validation repertoires. Confirmation was obtained in vitro that three CMV-associated chains are specific for CMV antigens. According to the study, some 160 TCR beta chains were cytomegalovirus-associated.

The trim removed 5 bases at V and 6 bases at J, leaving 7 bases unmatched. In germline, CDR1 is MRHNA, CDR2 SNTAGT. The CDR3 sequence is 14 residues long. The data were produced by immunoSEQ multiplex PCR, yet TCRdb's version contains in-frame clones alone and is incomplete. The sample contains 190,000 or so clones, approximately 80% of which appear only once. The gene calls are TRBV6-4 and TRBJ2-4; 7 bases align to TRBD2. The receptor was derived from a woman aged 25 to 39 in good health and CMV-seropositive. The sample was PBMCs. The CDR3 loop is CASSTKSGGNIQYF. The CDR3 bases are TGTGCCAGCAGTACCAAGTCGGGGGGAAACATTCAGTACTTC.